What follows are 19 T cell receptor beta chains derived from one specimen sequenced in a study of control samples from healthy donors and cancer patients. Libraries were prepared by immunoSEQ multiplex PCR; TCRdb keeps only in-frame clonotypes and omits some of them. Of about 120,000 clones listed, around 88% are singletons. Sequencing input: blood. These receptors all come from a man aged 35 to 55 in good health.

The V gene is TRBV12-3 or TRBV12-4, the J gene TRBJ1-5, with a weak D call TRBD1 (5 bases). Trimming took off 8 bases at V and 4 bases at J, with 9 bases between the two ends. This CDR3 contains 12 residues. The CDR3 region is CASGDSNQPQHF. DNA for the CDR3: TGTGCCAGCGGAGACAGTAATCAGCCCCAGCATTTT.

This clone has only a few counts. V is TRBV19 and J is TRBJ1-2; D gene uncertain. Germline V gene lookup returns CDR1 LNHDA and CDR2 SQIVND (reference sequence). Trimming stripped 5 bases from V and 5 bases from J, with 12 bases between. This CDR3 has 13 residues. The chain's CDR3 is CASSAGLTYGYTF. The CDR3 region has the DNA TGTGCCAGTAGTGCAGGACTGACGTATGGCTACACCTTC.

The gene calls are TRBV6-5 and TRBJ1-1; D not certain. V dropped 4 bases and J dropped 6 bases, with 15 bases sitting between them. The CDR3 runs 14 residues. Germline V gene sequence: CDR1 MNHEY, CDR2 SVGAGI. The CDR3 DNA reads TGTGCCAGCAGTTCAGGATTTGGAAACTCTGAAGCTTTCTTT. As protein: CASSSGFGNSEAFF.

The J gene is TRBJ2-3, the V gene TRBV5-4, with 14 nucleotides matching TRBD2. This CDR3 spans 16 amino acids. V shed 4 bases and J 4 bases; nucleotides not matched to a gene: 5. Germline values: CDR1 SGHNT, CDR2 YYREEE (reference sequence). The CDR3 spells CASSTPTSGGADTQYF. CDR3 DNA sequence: TGTGCCAGCAGCACTCCGACTAGCGGGGGGGCAGATACGCAGTATTTT.

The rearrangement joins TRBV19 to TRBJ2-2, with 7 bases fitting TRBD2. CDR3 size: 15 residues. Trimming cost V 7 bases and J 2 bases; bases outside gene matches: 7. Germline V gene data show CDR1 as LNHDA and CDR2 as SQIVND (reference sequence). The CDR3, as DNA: TGTGCCAGTACACCGGGACTACTCAACACCGGGGAGCTGTTTTTT. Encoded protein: CASTPGLLNTGELFF.

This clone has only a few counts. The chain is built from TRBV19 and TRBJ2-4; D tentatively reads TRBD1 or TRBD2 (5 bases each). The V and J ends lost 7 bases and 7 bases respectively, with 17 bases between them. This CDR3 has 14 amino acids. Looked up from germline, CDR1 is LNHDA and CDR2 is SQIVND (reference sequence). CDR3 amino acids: CASMNRGYGNIQYF. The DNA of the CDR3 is TGTGCCAGTATGAACCGGGGCTATGGTAACATTCAGTACTTC.

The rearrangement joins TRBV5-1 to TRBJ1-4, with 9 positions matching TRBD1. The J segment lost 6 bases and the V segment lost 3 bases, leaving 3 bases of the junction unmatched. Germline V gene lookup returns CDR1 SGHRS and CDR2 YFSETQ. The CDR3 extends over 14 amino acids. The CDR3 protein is CASSSGTGYEKLFF. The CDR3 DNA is TGCGCCAGCAGCTCCGGGACAGGGTATGAAAAACTGTTTTTT. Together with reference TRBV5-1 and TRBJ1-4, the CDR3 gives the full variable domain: KAGVTQTPRYLIKTRGQQVTLSCSPISGHRSVSWYQQTPGQGLQFLFEYFSETQRNKGNFPGRFSGRQFSNSRSEMNVSTLELGDSALYLCASSSGTGYEKLFFGSGTQLSVL.

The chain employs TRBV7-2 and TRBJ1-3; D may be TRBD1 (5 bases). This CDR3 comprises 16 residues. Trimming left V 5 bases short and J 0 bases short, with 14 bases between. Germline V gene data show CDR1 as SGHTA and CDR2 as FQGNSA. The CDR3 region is CASSLTGSHSGNTIYF. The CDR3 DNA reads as TGTGCCAGCAGCCTTACAGGTTCCCACTCTGGAAACACCATATATTTT.

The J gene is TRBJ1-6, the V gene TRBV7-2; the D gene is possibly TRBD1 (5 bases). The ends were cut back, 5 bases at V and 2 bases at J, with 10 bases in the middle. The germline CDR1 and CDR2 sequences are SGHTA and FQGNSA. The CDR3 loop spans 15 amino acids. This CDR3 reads CASSPLGAYNSPLHF. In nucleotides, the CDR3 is TGTGCCAGCAGCCCCCTGGGGGCCTATAATTCACCCCTCCACTTT.

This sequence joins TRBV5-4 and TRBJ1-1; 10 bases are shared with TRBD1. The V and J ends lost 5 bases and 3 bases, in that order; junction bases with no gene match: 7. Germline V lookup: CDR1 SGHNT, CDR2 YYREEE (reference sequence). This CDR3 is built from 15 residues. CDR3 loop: CASSFGQGGHTEAFF. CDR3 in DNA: TGTGCCAGCAGTTTTGGACAGGGGGGGCACACTGAAGCTTTCTTT. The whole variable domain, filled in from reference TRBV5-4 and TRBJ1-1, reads ETGVTQSPTHLIKTRGQQVTLRCSSQSGHNTVSWYQQALGQGPQFIFQYYREEENGRGNFPPRFSGLQFPNYSSELNVNALELDDSALYLCASSFGQGGHTEAFFGQGTRLTVV.

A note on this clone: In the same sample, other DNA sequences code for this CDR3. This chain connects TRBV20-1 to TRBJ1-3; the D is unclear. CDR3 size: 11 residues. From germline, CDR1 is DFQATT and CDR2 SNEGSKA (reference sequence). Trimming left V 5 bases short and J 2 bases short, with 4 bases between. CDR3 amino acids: CSARTGNTIYF. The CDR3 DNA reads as TGCAGTGCTCGGACTGGAAACACCATATATTTT.

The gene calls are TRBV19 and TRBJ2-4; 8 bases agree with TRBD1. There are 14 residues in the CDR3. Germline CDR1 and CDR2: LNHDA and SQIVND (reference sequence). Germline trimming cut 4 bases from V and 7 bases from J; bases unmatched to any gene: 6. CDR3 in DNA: TGTGCCAGTAGTACCCCGACAGGGGCGAACATTCAGTACTTC. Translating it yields CASSTPTGANIQYF.

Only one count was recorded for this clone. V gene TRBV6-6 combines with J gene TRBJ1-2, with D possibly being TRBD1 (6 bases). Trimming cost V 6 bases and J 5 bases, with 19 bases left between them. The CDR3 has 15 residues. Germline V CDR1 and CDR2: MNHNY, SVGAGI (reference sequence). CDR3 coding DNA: TGTGCCAGCAGGCGAGGTGGGGGCCAGTTATATGGCTACACCTTC. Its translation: CASRRGGGQLYGYTF.

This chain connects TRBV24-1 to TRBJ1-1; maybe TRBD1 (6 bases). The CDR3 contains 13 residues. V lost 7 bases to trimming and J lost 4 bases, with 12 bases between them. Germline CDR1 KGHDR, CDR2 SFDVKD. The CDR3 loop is CATRGGLGTEAFF. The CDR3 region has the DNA TGTGCCACCAGAGGGGGGTTAGGCACTGAAGCTTTCTTT.

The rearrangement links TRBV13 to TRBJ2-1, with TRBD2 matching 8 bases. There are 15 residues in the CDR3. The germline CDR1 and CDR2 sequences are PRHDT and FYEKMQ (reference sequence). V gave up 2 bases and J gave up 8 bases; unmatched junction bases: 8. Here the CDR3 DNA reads TGTGCCAGCAGCTTAAGGGTAGCGGGGCGGGATGAGCAGTTCTTC. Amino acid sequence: CASSLRVAGRDEQFF.

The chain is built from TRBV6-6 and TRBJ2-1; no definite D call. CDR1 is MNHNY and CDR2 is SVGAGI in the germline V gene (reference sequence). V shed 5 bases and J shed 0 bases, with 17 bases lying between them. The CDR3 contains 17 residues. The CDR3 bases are TGTGCCAGCAGTCCCAGCACCCCCGGCGGCTCCTACAATGAGCAGTTCTTC. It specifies CASSPSTPGGSYNEQFF.

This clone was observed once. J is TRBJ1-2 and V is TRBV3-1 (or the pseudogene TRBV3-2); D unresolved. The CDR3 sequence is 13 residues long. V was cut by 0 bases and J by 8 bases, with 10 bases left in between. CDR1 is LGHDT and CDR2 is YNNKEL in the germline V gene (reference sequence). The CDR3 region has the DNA TGTGCCAGCAGCCAAGATCTCGGTGGCGGCTACACCTTC. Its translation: CASSQDLGGGYTF.

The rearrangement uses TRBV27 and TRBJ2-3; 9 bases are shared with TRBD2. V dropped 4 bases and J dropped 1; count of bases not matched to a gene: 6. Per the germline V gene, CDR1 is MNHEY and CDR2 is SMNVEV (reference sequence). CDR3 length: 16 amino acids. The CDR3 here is CASSSPSSGGTDTQYF. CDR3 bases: TGTGCCAGCAGTTCCCCCTCTAGCGGGGGCACAGATACGCAGTATTTT.

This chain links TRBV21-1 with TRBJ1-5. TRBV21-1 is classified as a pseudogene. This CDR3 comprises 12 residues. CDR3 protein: CASNWGSRPQHF. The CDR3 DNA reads TGTGCCAGCAATTGGGGTTCTCGGCCCCAGCATTTT.